This entry lists 2 T cell receptor beta chains sequenced from one sample in a study of OX40 agonist ivuxolimab in advanced cancers. Assay: immunoSEQ multiplex PCR; the TCRdb copy retains only in-frame clones and omits some. The sample gives 50,000 to 70,000 clones, roughly 88% of which show up once; approximately 1% is in the top ten. The sequencing used CD4+ or CD8+ T cells sorted from blood, collected in a trial of the OX40 agonist ivuxolimab. The source is an adult with an advanced solid tumor such as melanoma, head and neck, liver or kidney cancer.

The rearrangement joins TRBV6-1 to TRBJ2-5, with TRBD2 identical over 13 bases. Per germline, CDR1 MNHNS and CDR2 SASEGT. Trimming removed 4 bases from V and 5 bases from J; junction bases left unmatched: 10. The length of the CDR3 is 17 residues. CDR3 in amino acids: CASSAWTSGSLSETQYF. The CDR3 region has the DNA TGTGCCAGCAGTGCTTGGACTAGCGGGAGCCTATCGGAGACCCAGTACTTC.

The J gene is TRBJ2-1, the V gene TRBV6-5; 9 bases map to TRBD2. Looked up from germline, CDR1 is MNHEY and CDR2 is SVGAGI. The CDR3 length is 15 residues. The J segment lost 4 bases and the V segment lost 5 bases, leaving 6 bases of the junction unmatched. The chain's CDR3 is CASSTRLAGYNEQFF. CDR3 DNA sequence: TGTGCCAGCAGTACCCGCCTAGCGGGATACAATGAGCAGTTCTTC.